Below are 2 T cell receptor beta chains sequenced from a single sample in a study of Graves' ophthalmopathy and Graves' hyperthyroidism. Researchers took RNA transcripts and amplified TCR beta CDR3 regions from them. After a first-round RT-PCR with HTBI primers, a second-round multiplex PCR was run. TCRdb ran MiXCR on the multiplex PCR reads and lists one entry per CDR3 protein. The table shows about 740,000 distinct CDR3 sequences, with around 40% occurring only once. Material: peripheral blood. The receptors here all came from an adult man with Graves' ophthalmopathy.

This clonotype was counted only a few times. The CDR3, as DNA: TGCGCCAGCAGCCAAGGGTTACGCACTGAAGCTTTCTTT. As protein: CASSQGLRTEAFF. The gene calls are TRBV4-3 and TRBJ1-1; D call uncertain. The V and J ends lost 1 base and 4 bases respectively, with 7 bases between them. This CDR3 spans 13 amino acids. Per the germline V gene, CDR1 is LGHNA and CDR2 is YSLEER.

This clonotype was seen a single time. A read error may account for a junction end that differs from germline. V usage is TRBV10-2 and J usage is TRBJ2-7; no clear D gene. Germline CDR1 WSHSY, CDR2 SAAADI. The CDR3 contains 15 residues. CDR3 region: CASSEVPKSSYEQHF. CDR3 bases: TGCGCCAGCAGTGAAGTGCCGAAATCAAGCTACGAGCAGCACTTC.